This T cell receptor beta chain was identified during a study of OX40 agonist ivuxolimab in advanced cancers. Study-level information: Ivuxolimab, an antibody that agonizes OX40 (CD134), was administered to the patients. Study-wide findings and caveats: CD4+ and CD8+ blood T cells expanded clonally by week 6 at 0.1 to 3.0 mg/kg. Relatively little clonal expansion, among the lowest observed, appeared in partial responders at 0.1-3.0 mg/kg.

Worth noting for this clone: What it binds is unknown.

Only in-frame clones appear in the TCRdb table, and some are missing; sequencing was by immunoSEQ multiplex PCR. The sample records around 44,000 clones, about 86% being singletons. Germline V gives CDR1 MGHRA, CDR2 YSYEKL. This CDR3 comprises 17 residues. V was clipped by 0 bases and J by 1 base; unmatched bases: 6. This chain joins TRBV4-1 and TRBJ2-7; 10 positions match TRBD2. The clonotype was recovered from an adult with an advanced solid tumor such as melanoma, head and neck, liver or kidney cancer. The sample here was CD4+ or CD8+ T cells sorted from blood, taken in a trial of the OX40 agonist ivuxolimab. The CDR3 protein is CASSQDPIAGGSYEQYF. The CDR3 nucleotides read TGCGCCAGCAGCCAAGATCCCATAGCGGGAGGATCCTACGAGCAGTACTTC.